The 20 T cell receptor beta chains listed next were all sequenced from one sample in a study. TCRdb re-called the reads with MiXCR, one entry per CDR3 protein. The table includes roughly 15,000 distinct CDR3 sequences, about 38% detected once. The specimen was blood. Every receptor here comes from a human donor.

In the case of this clonotype: A much larger clonotype is one base distant, so this may be a read error. V gene TRBV25-1 combines with J gene TRBJ2-1; possible D gene TRBD1, 6 bases. CDR3 length: 13 residues. The germline CDR1 and CDR2 sequences are MGHDK and SYGVNS. CDR3 sequence reads: CTSSKGGYNEQFF. The CDR3 bases are TGTACCAGCAGTAAAGGGGGTTACAATGAGCAGTTCTTC.

Notes on this clonotype: The conserved closing phenylalanine or tryptophan is absent in this CDR3, likely reflecting a read error. It is unclear where the CDR3 begins or ends on the DNA, so no DNA is shown, and the CDR3 is as TCRdb lists it. The chain links TRBV4-2 to TRBJ1-3. The CDR3 is 10 amino acids in total, end residues counted. CDR1 is LGHNA, CDR2 YNFKEQ, per germline. CDR3 loop: CASSQLAGDT.

This clonotype has just a few counts. J is TRBJ1-2 and V is TRBV29-1; D unclear. Germline V gene lookup returns CDR1 SQVTM and CDR2 ANQGSEA. V lost 6 bases to trimming and J lost 1 base, with 6 bases between them. The CDR3 length is 11 residues. DNA of the CDR3: TGCAGCGTCACAGATAACTATGGCTACACCTTC. The encoded protein is CSVTDNYGYTF.

V is TRBV5-1 and J is TRBJ2-1, with 9 bases identical to TRBD1. From germline, CDR1 is SGHRS and CDR2 YFSETQ. Trimming took 1 base from V and 8 from J; bases not matched to a gene: 7. CDR3 length: 15 amino acids. The CDR3 sequence is CASSLPTGGGYEQFF. In nucleotides, the CDR3 is TGCGCCAGCAGCTTGCCGACAGGGGGAGGCTATGAGCAGTTCTTC.

This clonotype was detected many times. The chain links TRBV18 to TRBJ2-7; tentative D call: TRBD1 (6 bases). This CDR3 is 14 amino acids long. The germline gives CDR1 KGHSH, CDR2 LQKENI. Trimming cost V 3 bases and J 2 bases, with 11 bases left between them. This chain's CDR3 is CASSPSRGTYEQYF. The CDR3 DNA sequence: TGTGCCAGCTCACCCTCCAGGGGCACCTACGAGCAGTACTTC.

With respect to this clonotype: This may stem from a read error, because a much larger clone lies one nucleotide away. The chain carries TRBV6-2 or TRBV6-3 and TRBJ2-7; the match to TRBD2 covers 14 bases. Unmatched junction bases numbered 10, after V lost 2 bases and J lost 7 bases. This CDR3 comprises 17 residues. Looked up from germline, CDR1 is MNHEY and CDR2 is SVGEGT. CDR3 sequence (DNA): TGTGCCAGCAGTTACCGTCCGGGACTAGCGGGAGTCAATGAGCAGTACTTC. Amino acid sequence: CASSYRPGLAGVNEQYF.

This rearrangement joins TRBV6-2 or TRBV6-3 to TRBJ1-2; D unresolved. Trimming took 6 bases from V and 9 from J, leaving 17 bases between them. The germline V gene has CDR1 MNHEY and CDR2 SVGEGT. CDR3 length equals 13 residues. DNA of the CDR3: TGTGCCAGCAGACCCCCCTATGAGGGTTGCTACACCTTC. Translated, it gives CASRPPYEGCYTF.

This clonotype was seen more than once but under ten times. The V call is TRBV11-2, the J call TRBJ2-1, with TRBD2 matching 7 bases. CDR1 and CDR2 (germline): SGHAT, FQNNGV. The junction had 10 bases not matched to a gene; V was cut back by 5 bases and J by 0 bases. This CDR3 comprises 17 residues. CDR3 protein: CASSIPSSGASYNEQFF. The CDR3 nucleotides read TGTGCCAGCAGCATACCCTCAAGCGGGGCCTCCTACAATGAGCAGTTCTTC.

To note about this clonotype: A much more abundant neighbour one base away suggests this may be a read error. The chain employs TRBV30 and TRBJ2-7; 11 nucleotides match TRBD2. V was pared by 4 bases and J by 7 bases, with 15 bases of the junction left unmatched. In germline, CDR1 is GTSNPN, CDR2 SVGIG (reference sequence). The CDR3 runs to 16 residues. The CDR3: CAWTLRIAGGYNEQYF. The CDR3 bases are TGTGCCTGGACCCTAAGGATAGCGGGAGGGTACAATGAGCAGTACTTC. The whole variable domain, remainder taken from reference TRBV30 and TRBJ2-7, is SQTIHQWPATLVQPVGSPLSLECTVEGTSNPNLYWYRQAAGRGLQLLFYSVGIGQISSEVPQNLSASRPQDRQFILSSKKLLLSDSGFYLCAWTLRIAGGYNEQYFGPGTRLTVT.

This clonotype rates as medium-sized (0.01 to 0.1%). This chain links TRBV7-3 with TRBJ2-3; D is ambiguous. The CDR3 covers 14 residues. Germline lookup yields CDR1 SGHTA and CDR2 FQGTGA. V lost 5 bases, J lost 4 bases, and 13 bases lay in between. CDR3 protein: CASSPVPSADTQYF. The CDR3 coding sequence is TGTGCCAGCAGCCCTGTACCCTCGGCAGATACGCAGTATTTT.

This rearrangement joins TRBV29-1 to TRBJ1-1; TRBD1 might be the D (6 bases). Looked up from germline, CDR1 is SQVTM and CDR2 is ANQGSEA. Trimming shortened V by 6 bases and J by 1 base, and 15 bases separated the two germline ends. This CDR3 contains 14 residues. CDR3 residues: CSVGTGLENTEAFF. For the CDR3, the DNA is TGCAGCGTAGGAACAGGGTTGGAGAACACTGAAGCTTTCTTT.

There are many counts of this clonotype. The chain uses TRBV4-3 and TRBJ2-2, with D uncertain. V was clipped by 0 bases and J by 6 bases, with 14 bases between them. Germline CDR1 is LGHNA and CDR2 is YSLEER. The length of the CDR3 is 16 residues. The CDR3 coding sequence is TGCGCCAGCAGCCAAGATCGGGTTCGGAGTCCCGGGGAGCTGTTTTTT. Encoded protein: CASSQDRVRSPGELFF.

The chain uses TRBV4-2 and TRBJ2-1; a possible D gene is TRBD1 (5 bases). V gave up 8 bases and J gave up 5 bases, with 19 bases separating them. This CDR3 contains 15 residues. Germline V gives CDR1 LGHNA, CDR2 YNFKEQ. CDR3 in DNA: TGTGCCAGCTCTGATCAGGGATCATCACACAATGAGCAGTTCTTC. Amino acid sequence: CASSDQGSSHNEQFF.

The chain has TRBV29-1 and TRBJ2-7; no firm D call. Looked up from germline, CDR1 is SQVTM and CDR2 is ANQGSEA. The CDR3 covers 13 residues. The V end lost 1 base, the J end lost 3 bases, and 10 bases lay between the germline ends. Here the CDR3 DNA reads TGCAGCGTTGAAGGCGGCCTTAACTACGAGCAGTACTTC. Its translation: CSVEGGLNYEQYF.

This clonotype ranks as medium-sized. This chain uses TRBV6-2 or TRBV6-3 with TRBJ2-7; perhaps D is TRBD1 or TRBD2 (6 bases each). Germline V gene data show CDR1 as MNHEY and CDR2 as SVGEGT. The CDR3 runs 14 residues. The ends were cut back, 6 bases at V and 3 bases at J, with 15 bases in the middle. The CDR3 protein is CASSSVGGGYEQYF. Written as DNA, the CDR3 is TGTGCCAGCAGCTCTGTAGGAGGGGGCTACGAGCAGTACTTC.

This clonotype is medium-sized (0.01 to 0.1%) in the sample. The V call is TRBV4-2, the J call TRBJ1-6; possible D gene TRBD1, 6 bases. The CDR3 sequence is 15 residues long. Germline V lookup: CDR1 LGHNA, CDR2 YNFKEQ. The V gene lost 0 bases and the J gene lost 7 bases, with 10 bases spanning the gap. The CDR3 region has the DNA TGTGCCAGCAGCCAAGATACCCAGGGGAATTCACCCCTCCACTTT. Translation gives CASSQDTQGNSPLHF.

The chain links TRBV4-3 to TRBJ1-1; D may be TRBD1 (5 bases). V was clipped by 1 base and J by 12 bases, with 30 bases between them. There are 18 residues in the CDR3. CDR1 and CDR2 (germline): LGHNA, YSLEER. The CDR3, as DNA: TGCGCCAGCAGCCAAGCATCTAGCGGCTCCGGGGCCAACGTCCTGACTTTCTTT. Its translation: CASSQASSGSGANVLTFF.

This clonotype has a count of ten or more. V is TRBV4-3 and J is TRBJ2-1, with TRBD2 identical over 7 bases. Germline V CDR1 and CDR2: LGHNA, YSLEER. Unmatched junction bases numbered 11, after V lost 2 bases and J lost 7 bases. This CDR3 comprises 16 residues. The chain's CDR3 is CASSQRGIGGWNEQFF. CDR3 sequence (DNA): TGCGCCAGCAGCCAAAGAGGTATCGGGGGGTGGAATGAGCAGTTCTTC.

The V call is TRBV30, the J call TRBJ2-1, with D possibly matching TRBD2 (6 bases). Germline loops: CDR1 GTSNPN, CDR2 SVGIG (reference sequence). This CDR3 spans 14 amino acids. V lost 1 base to trimming and J lost 1 base, with 8 bases between them. The CDR3 loop is CAWSDGGSYNEQFF. CDR3 DNA sequence: TGTGCCTGGAGTGATGGAGGGTCCTACAATGAGCAGTTCTTC.

This clonotype has a single count. The gene calls are TRBV30 and TRBJ2-1, with 14 bases fitting TRBD2. This CDR3 is 15 amino acids long. V was pared by 5 bases and J by 7 bases, with 7 bases of the junction left unmatched. In germline, CDR1 is GTSNPN, CDR2 SVGIG (reference sequence). In DNA form, the CDR3 reads TGTGCCTGGGTGGGACTAGCGGGAGTGAGGAATGAGCAGTTCTTC. It yields the protein CAWVGLAGVRNEQFF.